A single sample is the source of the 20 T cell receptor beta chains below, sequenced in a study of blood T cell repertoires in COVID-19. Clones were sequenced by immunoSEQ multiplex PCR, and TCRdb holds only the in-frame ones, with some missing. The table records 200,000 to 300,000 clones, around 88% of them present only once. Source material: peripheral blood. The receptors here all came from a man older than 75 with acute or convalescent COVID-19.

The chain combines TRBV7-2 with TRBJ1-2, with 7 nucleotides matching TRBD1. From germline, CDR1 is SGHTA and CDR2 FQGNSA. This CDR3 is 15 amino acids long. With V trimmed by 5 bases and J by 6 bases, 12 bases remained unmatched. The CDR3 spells CASSPEANRGHGYTF. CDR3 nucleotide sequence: TGTGCCAGCAGCCCCGAGGCGAACAGGGGCCATGGCTACACCTTC.

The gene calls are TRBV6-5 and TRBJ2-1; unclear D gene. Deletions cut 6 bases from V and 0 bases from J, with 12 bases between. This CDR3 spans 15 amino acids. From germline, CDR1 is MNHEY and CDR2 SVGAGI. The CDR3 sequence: CASRHIRSSYNEQFF. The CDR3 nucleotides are TGTGCCAGCAGACACATACGGAGCTCCTACAATGAGCAGTTCTTC.

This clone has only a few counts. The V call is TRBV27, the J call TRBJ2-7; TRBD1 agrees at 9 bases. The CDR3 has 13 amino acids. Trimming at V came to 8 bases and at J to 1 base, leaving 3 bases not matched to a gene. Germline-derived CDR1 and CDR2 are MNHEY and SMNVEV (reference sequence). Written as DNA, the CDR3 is TGTGCCAGCGGGGACAGGGTTTCCTACGAGCAGTACTTC. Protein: CASGDRVSYEQYF.

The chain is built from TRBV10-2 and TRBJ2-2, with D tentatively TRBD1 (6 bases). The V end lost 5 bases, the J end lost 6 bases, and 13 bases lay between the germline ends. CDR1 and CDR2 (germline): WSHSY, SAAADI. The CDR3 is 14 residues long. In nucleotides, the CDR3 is TGCGCCAGCAGTCGAGTATCAGGGGCCGGGGAGCTGTTTTTT. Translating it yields CASSRVSGAGELFF.

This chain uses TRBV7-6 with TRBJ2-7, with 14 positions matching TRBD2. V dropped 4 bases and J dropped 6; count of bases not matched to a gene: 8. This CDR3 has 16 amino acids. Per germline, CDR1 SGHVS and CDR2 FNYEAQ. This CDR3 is CASSSLSGLAGVEQYF. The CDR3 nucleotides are TGTGCCAGCAGCTCGCTCTCGGGACTAGCGGGAGTCGAGCAGTACTTC.

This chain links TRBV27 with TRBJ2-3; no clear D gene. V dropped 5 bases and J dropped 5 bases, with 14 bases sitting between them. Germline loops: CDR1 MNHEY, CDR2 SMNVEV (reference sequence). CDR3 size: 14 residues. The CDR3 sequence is CASSGPQTGDTQYF. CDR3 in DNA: TGTGCCAGCAGTGGCCCACAAACGGGAGATACGCAGTATTTT.

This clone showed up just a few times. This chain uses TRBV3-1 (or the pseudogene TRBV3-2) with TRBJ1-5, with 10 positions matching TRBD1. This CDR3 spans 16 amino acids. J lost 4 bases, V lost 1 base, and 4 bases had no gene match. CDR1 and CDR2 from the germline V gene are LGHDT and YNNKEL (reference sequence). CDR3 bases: TGTGCCAGCAGCCAAGGAGACAGGGGGCAAAATCAGCCCCAGCATTTT. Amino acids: CASSQGDRGQNQPQHF.

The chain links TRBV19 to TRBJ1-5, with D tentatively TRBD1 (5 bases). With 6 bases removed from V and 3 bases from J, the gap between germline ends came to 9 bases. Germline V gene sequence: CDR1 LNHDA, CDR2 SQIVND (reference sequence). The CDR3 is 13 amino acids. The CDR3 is CASRQGLNQPQHF. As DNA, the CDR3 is TGTGCCAGTAGGCAGGGACTCAATCAGCCCCAGCATTTT.

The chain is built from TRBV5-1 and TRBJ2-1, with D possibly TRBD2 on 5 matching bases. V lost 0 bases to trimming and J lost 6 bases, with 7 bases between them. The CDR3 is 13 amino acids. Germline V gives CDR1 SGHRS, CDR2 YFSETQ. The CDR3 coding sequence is TGCGCCAGCAGCTTGGGAGGGTCCAATGAGCAGTTCTTC. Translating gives CASSLGGSNEQFF.

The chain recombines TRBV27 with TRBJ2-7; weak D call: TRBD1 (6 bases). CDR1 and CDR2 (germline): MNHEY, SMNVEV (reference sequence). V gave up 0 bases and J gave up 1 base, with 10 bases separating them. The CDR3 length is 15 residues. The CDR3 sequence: CASSLSPRGSYEQYF. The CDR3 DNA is TGTGCCAGCAGTTTATCGCCTAGGGGGTCCTACGAGCAGTACTTC.

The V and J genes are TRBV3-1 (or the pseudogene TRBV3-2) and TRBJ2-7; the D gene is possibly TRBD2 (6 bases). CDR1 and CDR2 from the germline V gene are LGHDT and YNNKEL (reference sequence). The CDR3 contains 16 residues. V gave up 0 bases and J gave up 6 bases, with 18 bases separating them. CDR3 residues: CASSQDSRLAAGEQYF. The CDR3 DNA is TGTGCCAGCAGCCAAGATAGTAGATTAGCGGCTGGCGAGCAGTACTTC.

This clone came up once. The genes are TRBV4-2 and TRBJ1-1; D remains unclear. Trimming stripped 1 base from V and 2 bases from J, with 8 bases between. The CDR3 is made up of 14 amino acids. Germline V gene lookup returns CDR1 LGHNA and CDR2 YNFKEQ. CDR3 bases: TGTGCCAGCAGCCAAGGACTGTATAACACTGAAGCTTTCTTT. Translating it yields CASSQGLYNTEAFF.

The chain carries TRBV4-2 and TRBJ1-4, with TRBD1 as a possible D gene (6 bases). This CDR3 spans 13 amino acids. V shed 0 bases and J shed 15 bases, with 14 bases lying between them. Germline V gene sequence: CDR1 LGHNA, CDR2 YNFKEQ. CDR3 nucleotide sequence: TGTGCCAGCAGCCAAGATGAAAGGGGACAATTGTTTTTT. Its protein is CASSQDERGQLFF.

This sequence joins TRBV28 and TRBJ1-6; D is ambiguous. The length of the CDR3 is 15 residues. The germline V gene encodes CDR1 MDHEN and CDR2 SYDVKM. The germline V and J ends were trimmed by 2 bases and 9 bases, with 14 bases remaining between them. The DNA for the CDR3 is TGTGCCAGCAGTTTAAGGGCCGGGGTAGGTTCACCCCTCCACTTT. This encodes CASSLRAGVGSPLHF. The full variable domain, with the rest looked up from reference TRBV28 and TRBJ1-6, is DVKVTQSSRYLVKRTGEKVFLECVQDMDHENMFWYRQDPGLGLRLIYFSYDVKMKEKGDIPEGYSVSREKKERFSLILESASTNQTSMYLCASSLRAGVGSPLHFGNGTRLTVT.

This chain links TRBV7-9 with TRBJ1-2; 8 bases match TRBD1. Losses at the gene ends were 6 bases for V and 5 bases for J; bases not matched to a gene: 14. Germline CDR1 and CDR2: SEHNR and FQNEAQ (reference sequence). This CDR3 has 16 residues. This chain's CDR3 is CASREGTGTIGYGYTF. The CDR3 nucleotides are TGTGCCAGCAGAGAAGGGACAGGAACAATCGGATATGGCTACACCTTC.

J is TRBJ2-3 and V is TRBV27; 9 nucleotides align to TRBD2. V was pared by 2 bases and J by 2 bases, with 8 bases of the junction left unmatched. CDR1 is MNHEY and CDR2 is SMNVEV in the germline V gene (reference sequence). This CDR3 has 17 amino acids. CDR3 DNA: TGTGCCAGCAGTTTAAGGGCGGGAGGGATCTTCACAGATACGCAGTATTTT. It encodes CASSLRAGGIFTDTQYF.

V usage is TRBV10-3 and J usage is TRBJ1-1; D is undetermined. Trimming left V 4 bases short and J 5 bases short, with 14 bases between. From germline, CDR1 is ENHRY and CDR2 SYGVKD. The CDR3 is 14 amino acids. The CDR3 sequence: CAISADKGVTEAFF. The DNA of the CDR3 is TGTGCCATCAGTGCAGACAAAGGTGTTACTGAAGCTTTCTTT.

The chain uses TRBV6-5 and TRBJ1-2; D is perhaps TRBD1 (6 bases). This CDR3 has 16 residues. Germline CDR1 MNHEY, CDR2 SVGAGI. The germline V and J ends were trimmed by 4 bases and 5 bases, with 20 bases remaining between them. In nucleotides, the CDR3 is TGTGCCAGCAGTTCCCGGACCAACCCGACAGGTTATGGCTACACCTTC. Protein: CASSSRTNPTGYGYTF.

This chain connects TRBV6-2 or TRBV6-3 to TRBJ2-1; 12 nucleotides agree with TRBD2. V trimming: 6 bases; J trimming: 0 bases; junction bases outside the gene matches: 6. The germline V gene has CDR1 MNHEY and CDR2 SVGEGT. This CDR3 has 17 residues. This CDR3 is CASSEPGLAGSYNEQFF. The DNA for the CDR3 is TGTGCCAGCAGCGAACCGGGACTAGCGGGCTCCTACAATGAGCAGTTCTTC.

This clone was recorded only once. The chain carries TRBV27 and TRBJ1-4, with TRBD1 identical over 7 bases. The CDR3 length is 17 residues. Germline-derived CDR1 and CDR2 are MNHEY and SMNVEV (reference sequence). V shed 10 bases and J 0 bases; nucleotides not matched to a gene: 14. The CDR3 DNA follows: TGTGCCACAGCTCCGCCTCGACAGGGAGCAACTAATGAAAAACTGTTTTTT. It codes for CATAPPRQGATNEKLFF.